The 22 T cell receptor beta chains presented below share a single source sample, sequenced in a study of shared clonotypes between healthy human individuals. TCRdb's copy holds only in-frame clones and misses some; the assay was immunoSEQ multiplex PCR. The sample contains around 700,000 clones, around 72% of which appear only once. Sequenced input: memory CD4+ T cells sorted from blood. Subset in this sample: CD45RA-negative fraction. The receptors derive from a woman in her thirties in good health.

The rearrangement links TRBV2 to TRBJ2-5, with TRBD1 identical over 8 bases. V shed 2 bases, J shed 6 bases, and the junction held 5 bases outside the gene matches. This CDR3 region has 14 residues. CDR1 and CDR2 (germline): SNHLY, FYNNEI. The CDR3 protein is CASSELTGVKTQYF. The CDR3 DNA sequence: TGTGCCAGCAGTGAACTGACAGGGGTAAAGACCCAGTACTTC.

V is TRBV7-9 and J is TRBJ2-1; 9 bases map to TRBD2. The junction had 12 bases not matched to a gene; V was cut back by 11 bases and J by 1 base. Germline lookup yields CDR1 SEHNR and CDR2 FQNEAQ (reference sequence). CDR3 length: 16 amino acids. This CDR3 reads CAGTVRAGGSYNEQFF. In DNA form, the CDR3 reads TGTGCCGGCACCGTTAGGGCGGGAGGGTCCTACAATGAGCAGTTCTTC.

This clone was observed a handful of times. This chain links TRBV5-4 with TRBJ2-3; 7 bases are shared with TRBD2. V trimming: 4 bases; J trimming: 0 bases; junction bases outside the gene matches: 8. CDR3 length equals 16 residues. Germline-derived CDR1 and CDR2 are SGHNT and YYREEE (reference sequence). Written as DNA, the CDR3 is TGTGCCAGCAGCCTGAAAGCGGGACCTAGCACAGATACGCAGTATTTT. It translates to CASSLKAGPSTDTQYF.

The chain combines TRBV27 with TRBJ1-5; 7 positions agree with TRBD1. Germline V gene data show CDR1 as MNHEY and CDR2 as SMNVEV (reference sequence). V was clipped by 0 bases and J by 8 bases; unmatched bases: 1. The CDR3 contains 13 residues. CDR3 coding DNA: TGTGCCAGCAGTTTATCCCAGGGGGAGCCCCAGCATTTT. Protein: CASSLSQGEPQHF.

V usage is TRBV30 and J usage is TRBJ2-3; D call uncertain. V was shortened by 4 bases and J by 2 bases, with 10 bases between the two germline ends. Germline CDR1 reads GTSNPN; CDR2 reads SVGIG (reference sequence). The CDR3 sequence is 13 residues long. The CDR3 spells CAWNWWDTDTQYF. CDR3 nucleotides: TGTGCCTGGAATTGGTGGGACACAGATACGCAGTATTTT.

V is TRBV27 and J is TRBJ2-7; TRBD1 agrees at 7 bases. Trimming cost V 5 bases and J 2 bases; bases outside gene matches: 9. Germline assignment: CDR1 MNHEY and CDR2 SMNVEV (reference sequence). This CDR3 has 15 residues. This CDR3 is CASSRSRDSAYEQYF. The CDR3 bases are TGTGCCAGCAGTCGCTCCCGGGACAGCGCCTACGAGCAGTACTTC.

The chain carries TRBV18 and TRBJ2-7; 9 bases agree with TRBD1. Per the germline V gene, CDR1 is KGHSH and CDR2 is LQKENI. The V segment lost 2 bases and the J segment 1 base; nucleotides outside the gene matches: 9. There are 17 residues in the CDR3. The chain's CDR3 is CASSPFRSGTGSYEQYF. Written as DNA, the CDR3 is TGTGCCAGCTCACCATTTAGGTCCGGGACAGGGTCCTACGAGCAGTACTTC. Together with reference TRBV18 and TRBJ2-7, the CDR3 gives the full variable domain: NAGVMQNPRHLVRRRGQEARLRCSPMKGHSHVYWYRQLPEEGLKFMVYLQKENIIDESGMPKERFSAEFPKEGPSILRIQQVVRGDSAAYFCASSPFRSGTGSYEQYFGPGTRLTVT.

The chain employs TRBV12-5 and TRBJ1-2; TRBD1 might be the D (5 bases). Trimming shortened V by 6 bases and J by 2 bases, and 10 bases separated the two germline ends. The CDR3 loop spans 13 amino acids. Germline V gene sequence: CDR1 LGHNT, CDR2 FRNRAP. CDR3 region: CASGDGTNYGYTF. CDR3 DNA sequence: TGTGCTAGTGGAGACGGGACCAACTATGGCTACACCTTC.

V and J are TRBV30 and TRBJ2-7, with 8 bases that match TRBD2. Germline loops: CDR1 GTSNPN, CDR2 SVGIG (reference sequence). Trimming at V came to 7 bases and at J to 5 bases, leaving 4 bases not matched to a gene. CDR3 length: 11 residues. The CDR3 loop reads CASGLVHEQYF. CDR3 in DNA: TGTGCCTCGGGACTAGTCCACGAGCAGTACTTC.

J is TRBJ2-5 and V is TRBV7-9; the match to TRBD2 covers 10 bases. V gave up 5 bases and J gave up 4 bases; unmatched junction bases: 16. CDR3 size: 18 residues. CDR1 is SEHNR and CDR2 is FQNEAQ in the germline V gene (reference sequence). For the CDR3, the DNA is TGTGCCAGCAGCCGCGAGCGGGCTAGCGGGAGATCACGAGAGACCCAGTACTTC. Its protein product is CASSRERASGRSRETQYF.

This clone has just one count. The V gene is TRBV7-9, the J gene TRBJ2-7; D gene ambiguous. The CDR3 consists of 12 residues. Trimming stripped 1 base from V and 5 bases from J, with 6 bases between. Per germline, CDR1 SEHNR and CDR2 FQNEAQ (reference sequence). CDR3 protein: CASSLGLDEQYF. CDR3 bases: TGTGCCAGCAGCTTAGGTCTCGACGAGCAGTACTTC.

J is TRBJ1-6 and V is TRBV5-1, with TRBD1 as a possible D gene (5 bases). V lost 0 bases and J 7 bases, leaving 14 bases between the germline ends. In germline, CDR1 is SGHRS, CDR2 YFSETQ. The CDR3 covers 16 residues. The CDR3 coding sequence is TGCGCCAGCAGCTTGGAGGGACTATCGCTCAATTCACCCCTCCACTTT. Translated, it gives CASSLEGLSLNSPLHF.

This chain joins TRBV11-3 and TRBJ2-3; TRBD2 agrees at 12 bases. V shed 4 bases and J 4 bases; nucleotides not matched to a gene: 3. The length of the CDR3 is 15 residues. Germline loops: CDR1 SGHNT, CDR2 YENEEA. CDR3 sequence (DNA): TGTGCCAGCAGCTCCCGACTAGCGGGAGCAGATACGCAGTATTTT. Translation gives CASSSRLAGADTQYF.

The table lists this clone with a few counts. J is TRBJ2-4 and V is TRBV21-1; the table's D call, TRBD1, has no DNA check behind it. TRBV21-1 is marked as a pseudogene. The CDR3 length is 17 residues. The CDR3 DNA reads TGTGCCAGGTCCCGGGACAGGGAGGAGGCAGCCAAAAACATTCAGTACTTC. It codes for CARSRDREEAAKNIQYF.

This clone was counted once. The rearrangement joins TRBV5-6 to TRBJ2-7; 8 bases match TRBD2. CDR1 and CDR2 (germline): SGHDT, YYEEEE. V shed 0 bases and J 3 bases; nucleotides not matched to a gene: 8. The CDR3 has 16 residues. CDR3 amino acids: CASSLGAGGSDYEQYF. CDR3 coding DNA: TGTGCCAGCAGCTTGGGGGCGGGAGGCTCCGACTACGAGCAGTACTTC.

The chain uses TRBV4-1 and TRBJ1-2, with TRBD1 as a possible D gene (6 bases). Germline V CDR1 and CDR2: MGHRA, YSYEKL. The CDR3 runs to 16 residues. V was clipped by 0 bases and J by 4 bases, with 15 bases between them. CDR3 in DNA: TGCGCCAGCAGCCAAGATTTGGGGGCTCGGGTCTATGGCTACACCTTC. Its translation: CASSQDLGARVYGYTF.

This clone was observed a single time. The rearrangement uses TRBV10-1 and TRBJ1-1, with D perhaps TRBD1 (6 bases). This CDR3 region has 12 residues. With 2 bases removed from V and 10 bases from J, the gap between germline ends came to 11 bases. Germline V gene data show CDR1 as WNHNN and CDR2 as SYGVQD (reference sequence). CDR3 nucleotides: TGCGCCAGCAGTGAGCCGGGACATAGAGCTTTCTTT. As protein: CASSEPGHRAFF.

A single count supports this clone. V and J are TRBV4-1 and TRBJ1-1; possible D gene TRBD1, 5 bases. V lost 10 bases and J lost 0, with 12 bases in between. This CDR3 spans 13 amino acids. Germline lookup yields CDR1 MGHRA and CDR2 YSYEKL. The CDR3 bases are TGCGCCACCGTAGGACAAATGAACACTGAAGCTTTCTTT. It yields the protein CATVGQMNTEAFF.

The V call is TRBV19, the J call TRBJ1-5; the match to TRBD1 covers 7 bases. The V gene end was trimmed by 7 bases and the J gene end by 6 bases; junction bases not matched to a gene: 15. This CDR3 contains 16 residues. Per the germline V gene, CDR1 is LNHDA and CDR2 is SQIVND (reference sequence). CDR3 amino acids: CASKRGGGTPSQPQHF. CDR3 DNA sequence: TGTGCCAGTAAACGAGGGGGCGGAACCCCTAGTCAGCCCCAGCATTTT.

Only one count was recorded for this clone. V gene TRBV19 combines with J gene TRBJ1-1; 8 bases match TRBD1. The CDR3 runs 14 residues. Germline V gene sequence: CDR1 LNHDA, CDR2 SQIVND (reference sequence). Losses at the gene ends were 7 bases for V and 5 bases for J; bases not matched to a gene: 9. The CDR3 sequence: CASKVPGGWTEAFF. DNA of the CDR3: TGTGCCAGTAAGGTCCCAGGGGGCTGGACTGAAGCTTTCTTT.

This chain links TRBV6-5 with TRBJ1-1; a weak D match, TRBD1 (6 bases). Germline-derived CDR1 and CDR2 are MNHEY and SVGAGI. Trimming shortened V by 6 bases and J by 4 bases, and 15 bases separated the two germline ends. The CDR3 extends over 14 amino acids. The DNA for the CDR3 is TGTGCCAGCAGCCGCCCCCACAGGGCCACTGAAGCTTTCTTT. It yields the protein CASSRPHRATEAFF.

The chain employs TRBV28 and TRBJ2-1; a possible D gene is TRBD1 (6 bases). From germline, CDR1 is MDHEN and CDR2 SYDVKM. Trimming pared 11 bases from V and 2 bases from J, leaving 13 bases between. The CDR3 is 13 amino acids. Here the CDR3 DNA reads TGTGCCGCATCCGGGACACCCTACAATGAGCAGTTCTTC. The encoded protein is CAASGTPYNEQFF.